This T cell receptor beta chain was identified during a study of T-cell reconstitution after alpha-beta-depleted transplantation in children. With 1 base removed from V and 2 bases from J, the gap between germline ends came to 14 bases. Per the germline V gene, CDR1 is ENHRY and CDR2 is SYGVKD. The length of the CDR3 is 16 residues. Unique molecular identifiers were incorporated when the TCRbeta library was constructed. TCRdb passed the PCR reads through MiXCR, listing each CDR3 protein once. The repertoire includes about 640,000 distinct CDR3 sequences, roughly 15% of them detected once, and approximately 1% sits in the top ten.

This chain links TRBV10-3 with TRBJ1-1; D perhaps matches TRBD1 (6 bases). This clonotype was obtained from a human donor who donated a stem cell graft to a child with acute myeloid leukemia. This specimen was PBMCs from the stem cell graft donor, taken from the stem cell graft. CDR3 nucleotide sequence: TGTGCCATCAGTGAGTTCTCGGGGGGCCCTAACACTGAAGCTTTCTTT. Amino acid sequence: CAISEFSGGPNTEAFF.